A single sample is the source of the 14 T cell receptor beta chains below, sequenced in a study of a mutant IDH1 vaccine in newly diagnosed glioma. Described time point: baseline, week 1 (first vaccination visit). Treatment denoted: pre-vaccination baseline after standard-of-care therapy. Here immunoSEQ multiplex PCR was the method, and the copy in TCRdb shows in-frame clones only, minus some. The sample holds about 34,000 clones, 80% seen once. This material consisted of peripheral blood mononuclear cells (PBMCs), taken from a glioma patient treated with radiotherapy, temozolomide or both. These receptors all stem from a man between 50 and 59 years old with glioma. Some clones in this sample may be carry-over from other donors' samples.

In its sample, this clone was seen a few times. The chain uses TRBV5-1 and TRBJ1-4; 7 nucleotides match TRBD1. The junction had 8 bases not matched to a gene; V was cut back by 5 bases and J by 7 bases. The CDR3 loop spans 14 amino acids. Germline V gene lookup returns CDR1 SGHRS and CDR2 YFSETQ. CDR3 amino acids: CASRDLGTVEKLFF. The CDR3 coding sequence is TGCGCCAGCAGGGACCTCGGGACAGTTGAAAAACTGTTTTTT.

This clone ranks as medium-sized. The rearrangement joins TRBV14 to TRBJ2-7; 11 nucleotides match TRBD2. The junction had 4 bases not matched to a gene; V was cut back by 4 bases and J by 5 bases. The germline gives CDR1 SGHDN, CDR2 FVKESK. There are 14 residues in the CDR3. The chain's CDR3 is CASSPLAGGHEQYF. DNA of the CDR3: TGTGCCAGCAGCCCCCTAGCGGGAGGCCACGAGCAGTACTTC.

The sample holds one count of this clone. The J gene is TRBJ1-2, the V gene TRBV5-6; no clear D. V lost 4 bases to trimming and J lost 2 bases, with 12 bases between them. The length of the CDR3 is 14 residues. The germline CDR1 and CDR2 sequences are SGHDT and YYEEEE. The CDR3 DNA reads TGTGCCAGCAGCCCGGTAGACCGAAACTATGGCTACACCTTC. Translation gives CASSPVDRNYGYTF.

The V and J genes are TRBV7-9 and TRBJ2-2, with 8 positions matching TRBD2. CDR3 size: 17 residues. From germline, CDR1 is SEHNR and CDR2 FQNEAQ (reference sequence). Unmatched junction bases numbered 10, after V lost 3 bases and J lost 4 bases. The CDR3 here is CASSFPFRLAPTGELFF. The CDR3 coding sequence is TGTGCCAGCAGCTTTCCCTTCCGACTAGCGCCCACCGGGGAGCTGTTTTTT.

This clone is a singleton in its sample. The chain recombines TRBV7-8 with TRBJ2-7, with 7 bases fitting TRBD2. The CDR3 runs to 19 residues. CDR1 and CDR2 from the germline V gene are SGHVS and FQNEAQ. V was pared by 5 bases and J by 6 bases, with 25 bases of the junction left unmatched. In DNA, the CDR3 is TGTGCCAGCAGCCCCCGGGGGGAAAACACTCGCCTCCTTTATCTCGAGCAGTACTTC. It yields the protein CASSPRGENTRLLYLEQYF.

The chain links TRBV7-9 to TRBJ2-5; 10 bases are shared with TRBD2. Germline V gene lookup returns CDR1 SEHNR and CDR2 FQNEAQ (reference sequence). This CDR3 spans 15 amino acids. V shed 3 bases, J shed 5 bases, and the junction held 6 bases outside the gene matches. CDR3 sequence (DNA): TGTGCCAGCAGCTTGGTAGCGGGAGGAAAGGAGACCCAGTACTTC. The encoded protein is CASSLVAGGKETQYF.

The rearrangement uses TRBV7-7 and TRBJ2-5; D could derive from TRBD1 or TRBD2 (6 bases each). Trimming left V 1 base short and J 5 bases short, with 17 bases between. Germline V CDR1 and CDR2: SSHAT, FNYEAQ (reference sequence). There are 16 residues in the CDR3. CDR3 sequence reads: CASSLVFGGPQETQYF. The DNA for the CDR3 is TGTGCCAGCAGCTTAGTGTTCGGGGGCCCCCAGGAGACCCAGTACTTC.

The chain recombines TRBV9 with TRBJ1-6, with D possibly matching TRBD1 (6 bases). The germline gives CDR1 SGDLS, CDR2 YYNGEE. Between the trimmed V and J ends, which lost 1 base and 7 bases, there was a span of 12 bases. CDR3 size: 15 residues. CDR3 amino acids: CASSVTGSGNSPLHF. The CDR3 region has the DNA TGTGCCAGCAGCGTAACAGGGAGCGGGAATTCACCCCTCCACTTT.

This clone was observed a single time. The chain is built from TRBV7-2 and TRBJ2-2; maybe TRBD2 (5 bases). CDR1 SGHTA and CDR2 FQGNSA come from the germline V gene. This CDR3 spans 15 amino acids. The germline V and J ends were trimmed by 3 bases and 4 bases, with 12 bases remaining between them. In DNA form, the CDR3 reads TGTGCCAGCAGCTTTGTGGCGGCGGGCACCGGGGAGCTGTTTTTT. It yields the protein CASSFVAAGTGELFF.

This chain's CDR3 is CASSVGGTFTEAFF. CDR3 sequence (DNA): TGTGCCAGCAGCGTAGGCGGAACATTCACTGAAGCTTTCTTT. The rearrangement links TRBV9 to TRBJ1-1; no firm D call. Germline assignment: CDR1 SGDLS and CDR2 YYNGEE. This CDR3 is built from 14 residues. With 0 bases removed from V and 4 bases from J, the gap between germline ends came to 10 bases.

The chain joins TRBV18 to TRBJ1-6; D possibly corresponds to TRBD1 (5 bases). Germline V gene lookup returns CDR1 KGHSH and CDR2 LQKENI. V dropped 3 bases and J dropped 7 bases, with 16 bases sitting between them. This CDR3 contains 16 residues. The CDR3 region is CASSPAARSGNSPLHF. Here the CDR3 DNA reads TGTGCCAGCTCACCCGCGGCGCGGTCAGGGAATTCACCCCTCCACTTT. Full variable domain (outside the CDR3, taken from reference TRBV18 and TRBJ1-6): NAGVMQNPRHLVRRRGQEARLRCSPMKGHSHVYWYRQLPEEGLKFMVYLQKENIIDESGMPKERFSAEFPKEGPSILRIQQVVRGDSAAYFCASSPAARSGNSPLHFGNGTRLTVT.

The chain has TRBV6-5 and TRBJ1-6; 8 bases fit TRBD1. The CDR3 is made up of 15 amino acids. Germline CDR1 MNHEY, CDR2 SVGAGI. Germline trimming cut 6 bases from V and 8 bases from J; bases unmatched to any gene: 9. The CDR3 sequence is CASRLTGTGDSPLHF. The CDR3 nucleotides are TGTGCCAGCAGGTTAACCGGGACAGGTGATTCACCCCTCCACTTT.

V is TRBV19 and J is TRBJ2-3; 7 bases are shared with TRBD1. V gave up 7 bases and J gave up 5 bases; unmatched junction bases: 12. The CDR3 length is 15 residues. Per germline, CDR1 LNHDA and CDR2 SQIVND (reference sequence). The CDR3 DNA is TGTGCCAGTACCCCGGACAGGCTTTCGGGAGATACGCAGTATTTT. This encodes CASTPDRLSGDTQYF.

Points on this clone: Germline and junction disagree at one end, which may indicate a read error. The rearrangement links TRBV28 to TRBJ1-3, with D maybe TRBD1 (5 bases). CDR3 length: 15 amino acids. Looked up from germline, CDR1 is MDHEN and CDR2 is SYDVKM. The CDR3 sequence: CASTLLGLRGNTIYF. In DNA, the CDR3 is TGTGCCAGCACTTTATTGGGGCTCCGGGGAAACACCATATATTTT.